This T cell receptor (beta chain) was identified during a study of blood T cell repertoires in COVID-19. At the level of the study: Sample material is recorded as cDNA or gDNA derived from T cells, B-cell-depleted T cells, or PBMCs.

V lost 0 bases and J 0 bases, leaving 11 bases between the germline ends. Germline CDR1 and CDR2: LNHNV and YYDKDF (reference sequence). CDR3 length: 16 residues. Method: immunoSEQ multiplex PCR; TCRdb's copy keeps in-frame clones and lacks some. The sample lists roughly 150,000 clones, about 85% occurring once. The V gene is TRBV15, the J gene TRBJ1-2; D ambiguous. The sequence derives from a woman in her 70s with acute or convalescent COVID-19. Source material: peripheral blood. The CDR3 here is CATSRDTKRTNYGYTF. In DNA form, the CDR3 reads TGTGCCACCAGCAGAGATACTAAGAGGACTAACTATGGCTACACCTTC.